The text below deals with one T cell receptor (beta chain). Its antigen remains unknown. These data come from a study of metastatic and nonmetastatic thyroid tumors. About the study: Repertoires from blood and tumor or nodule tissue of malignant and benign thyroid patients were compared.

Germline-derived CDR1 and CDR2 are DFQATT and SNEGSKA (reference sequence). There are 14 residues in the CDR3. Trimming cost V 5 bases and J 5 bases, with 19 bases left between them. Study-wide points: According to reports, the diversity of TCR beta was significantly higher in malignant thyroid tumors than in benign nodules, and this held in both blood and tumor samples.

In the original workflow: Across clinicopathological groups, CDR3 differences served as the basis for building a distant-metastasis classifier for papillary thyroid cancer. Using MiXCR, TCRdb reanalyzed the PCR reads. TCRdb's processing, not the study's, gives the V and J calls here. Altogether roughly 30,000 clones are present, around 32% being singletons, with the ten largest covering 25% to 35%. Every patient underwent thyroid surgery untreated. The source of this sequence is a female donor with papillary thyroid cancer or a benign thyroid nodule (not recorded which). Some clones in this sample may be carry-over from other donors' samples. This chain links TRBV20-1 with TRBJ2-7; D may be TRBD1 (6 bases). The specimen sequenced was blood. The CDR3 DNA reads as TGCAGTGCTCCCGGAGCCACCTCAGGGGACGAGCAGTACTTC. Translating gives CSAPGATSGDEQYF.